The present TCR beta chain was sequenced within a study of a mutant IDH1 vaccine in newly diagnosed glioma. Findings of the study overall: Vaccination induced immune responses in 85% to 95% of patients.

The CDR3 length is 16 residues. Germline CDR1 is SGDLS and CDR2 is YYNGEE. V was cut by 4 bases and J by 1 base, with 17 bases left in between. Documented time point: week 5, during vaccination. Vaccine doses each comprised 300 ug of mutant IDH1 20-mer peptide, with topical imiquimod. Astrocytomas that were new, WHO grade 3 or 4, IDH1-mutant and ATRX-lost were present in the donors. Using immunoSEQ multiplex PCR, the repertoire was profiled, and TCRdb retains in-frame clones only, with some absent. The data contain more than 25,000 clones, roughly 84% of them singletons. With respect to this clone: Its antigen is as yet unknown.

This TCR came from a man in his forties or fifties with glioma. Some clones in this sample may be carry-over from other donors' samples. The V and J genes are TRBV9 and TRBJ1-1; D is uncertain. The material was PBMCs, obtained from a glioma patient whose treatment included an IDH1 peptide vaccine. The CDR3 nucleotides read TGTGCCAGCAGCCCAGACCGGACCCCAGGGAACACTGAAGCTTTCTTT. Translation: CASSPDRTPGNTEAFF.